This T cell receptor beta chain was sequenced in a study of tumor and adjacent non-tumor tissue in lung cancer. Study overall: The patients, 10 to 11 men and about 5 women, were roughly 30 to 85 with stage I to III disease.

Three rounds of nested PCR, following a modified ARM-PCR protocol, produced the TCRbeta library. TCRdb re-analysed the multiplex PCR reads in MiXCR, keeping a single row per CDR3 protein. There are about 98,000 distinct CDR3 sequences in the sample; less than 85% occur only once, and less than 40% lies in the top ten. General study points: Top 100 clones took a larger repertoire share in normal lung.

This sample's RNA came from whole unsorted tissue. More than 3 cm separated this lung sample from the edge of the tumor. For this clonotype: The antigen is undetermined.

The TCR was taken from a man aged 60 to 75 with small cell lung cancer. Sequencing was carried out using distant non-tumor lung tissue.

The CDR3 region is CVSSHARLAQETQYF. CDR3 nucleotides: TGTGTTAGCAGCCACGCGAGACTCGCTCAAGAGACCCAGTACTTC. V usage is TRBV4-2 and J usage is TRBJ2-5; D unclear. Germline V gene data show CDR1 as LGHNA and CDR2 as YNFKEQ. The CDR3 has 15 residues.